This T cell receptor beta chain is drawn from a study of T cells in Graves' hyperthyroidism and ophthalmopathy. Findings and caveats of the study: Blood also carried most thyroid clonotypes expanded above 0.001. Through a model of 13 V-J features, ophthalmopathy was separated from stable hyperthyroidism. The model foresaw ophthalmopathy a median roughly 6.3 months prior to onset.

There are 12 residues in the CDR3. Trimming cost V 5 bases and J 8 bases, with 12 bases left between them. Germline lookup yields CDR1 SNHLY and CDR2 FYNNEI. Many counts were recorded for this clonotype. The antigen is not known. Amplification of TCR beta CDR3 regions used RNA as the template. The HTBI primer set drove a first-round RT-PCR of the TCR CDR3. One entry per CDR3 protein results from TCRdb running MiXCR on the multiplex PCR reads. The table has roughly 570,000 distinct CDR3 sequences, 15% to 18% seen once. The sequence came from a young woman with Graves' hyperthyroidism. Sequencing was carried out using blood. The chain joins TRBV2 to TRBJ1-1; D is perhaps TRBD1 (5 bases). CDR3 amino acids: CASSSRDGEAFF. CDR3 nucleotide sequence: TGTGCCAGCAGTAGCCGGGACGGAGAAGCTTTCTTT.